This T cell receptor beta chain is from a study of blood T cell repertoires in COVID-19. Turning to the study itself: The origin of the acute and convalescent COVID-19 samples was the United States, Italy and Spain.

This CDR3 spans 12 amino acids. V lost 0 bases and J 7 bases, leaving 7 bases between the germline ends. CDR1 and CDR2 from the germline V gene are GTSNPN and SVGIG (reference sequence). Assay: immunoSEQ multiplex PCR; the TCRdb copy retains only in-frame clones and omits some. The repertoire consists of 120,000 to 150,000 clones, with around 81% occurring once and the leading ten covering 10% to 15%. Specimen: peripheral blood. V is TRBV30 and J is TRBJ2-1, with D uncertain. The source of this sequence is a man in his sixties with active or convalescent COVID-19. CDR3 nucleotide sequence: TGTGCCTGGAGTGTACATTTGAATGAGCAGTTCTTC. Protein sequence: CAWSVHLNEQFF.